The clone carrying this T cell receptor (beta chain) was counted a single time. Its antigen remains unidentified. Here immunoSEQ multiplex PCR was the method, and the copy in TCRdb shows in-frame clones only, minus some. The profile covers some 43,000 clones, with about 86% appearing a single time and approximately 10% taken by the ten largest. The data are from a study of OX40 agonist ivuxolimab in advanced cancers. Study-level background: Patients receiving dose escalation had hepatocellular carcinoma, melanoma, renal cell or head and neck cancer. Enrollees could have had prior anti-PD-1, anti-PD-L1 or anti-CTLA-4 therapy, which 40% to 45% had received. Study results and limitations: Average numbers of expanded clones were greater in CD8+ T cells than in CD4+.

V lost 5 bases and J 3 bases, leaving 8 bases between the germline ends. Germline loops: CDR1 SGHNT, CDR2 YENEEA. This CDR3 is 13 amino acids long. Sequencing used CD4+ or CD8+ T cells sorted from blood, obtained in a trial of the OX40 agonist ivuxolimab. This sequence originates from an adult with an advanced solid tumor such as melanoma, head and neck, liver or kidney cancer. The chain couples TRBV11-3 to TRBJ1-3, with D hard to call. The CDR3 DNA reads TGTGCCAGCAGCACCAGATATGGAAACACCATATATTTT. This gives the protein CASSTRYGNTIYF.